This T cell receptor beta chain was sequenced for a study of cytomegalovirus exposure and HLA in healthy donors. Assay used: immunoSEQ multiplex PCR; TCRdb lists only in-frame clones, some missing. The sample records some 80,000 clones, 90% to 95% being singletons. CDR1 is LNHDA, CDR2 SQIVND, per germline (reference sequence). The V and J ends lost 4 bases and 0 bases respectively, with 13 bases between them. This CDR3 has 16 residues. Turning to this clone: Its target is not known.

Study-level points and caveats: It was found in a later analysis that first-cohort TCR clusters tended to co-occur in the 130 or so validation repertoires.

The V gene is TRBV19, the J gene TRBJ1-3, with no clear D. Sequencing was performed on PBMCs. The sequence was collected from a woman between 18 and 30 years old in good health and CMV-seronegative. The CDR3 spells CASSRQQLLSGNTIYF. For the CDR3, the DNA is TGTGCCAGTAGTAGGCAACAGCTTCTCTCTGGAAACACCATATATTTT.